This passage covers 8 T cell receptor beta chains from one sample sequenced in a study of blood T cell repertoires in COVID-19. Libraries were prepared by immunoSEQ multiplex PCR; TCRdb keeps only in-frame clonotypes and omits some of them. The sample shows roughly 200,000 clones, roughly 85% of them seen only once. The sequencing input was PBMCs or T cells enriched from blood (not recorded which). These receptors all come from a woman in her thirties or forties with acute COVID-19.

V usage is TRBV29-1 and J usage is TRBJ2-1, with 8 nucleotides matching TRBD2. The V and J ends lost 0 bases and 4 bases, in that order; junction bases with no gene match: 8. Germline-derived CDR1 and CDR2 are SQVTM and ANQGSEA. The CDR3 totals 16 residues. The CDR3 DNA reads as TGCAGCGTTGAAGATCCCACTAGCGGAATTTACAATGAGCAGTTCTTC. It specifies CSVEDPTSGIYNEQFF.

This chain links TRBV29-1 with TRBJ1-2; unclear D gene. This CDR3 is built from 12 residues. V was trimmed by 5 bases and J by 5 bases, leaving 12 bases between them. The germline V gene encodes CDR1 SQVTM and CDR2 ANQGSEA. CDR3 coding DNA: TGCAGCGTTCGTACGAGAGAGTATGGCTACACCTTC. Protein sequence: CSVRTREYGYTF.

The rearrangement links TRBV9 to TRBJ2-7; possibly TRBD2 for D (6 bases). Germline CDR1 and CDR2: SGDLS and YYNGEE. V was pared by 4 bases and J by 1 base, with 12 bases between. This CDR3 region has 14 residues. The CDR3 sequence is CASSLEAGSYEQYF. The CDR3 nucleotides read TGTGCCAGCAGCCTCGAGGCGGGGTCCTACGAGCAGTACTTC.

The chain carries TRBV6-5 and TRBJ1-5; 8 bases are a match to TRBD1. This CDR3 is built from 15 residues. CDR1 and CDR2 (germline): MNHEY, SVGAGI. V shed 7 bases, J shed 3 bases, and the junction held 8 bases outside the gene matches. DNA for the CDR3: TGTGCCAGCAAAGTAGGACAGGGTCCCAATCAGCCCCAGCATTTT. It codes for CASKVGQGPNQPQHF.

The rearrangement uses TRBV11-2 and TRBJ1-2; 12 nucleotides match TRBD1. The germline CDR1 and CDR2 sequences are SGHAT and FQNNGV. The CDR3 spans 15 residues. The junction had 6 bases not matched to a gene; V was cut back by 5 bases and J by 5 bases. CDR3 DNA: TGTGCCAGCAGCCCGGGACAGGGGGCCTTTTATGGCTACACCTTC. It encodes CASSPGQGAFYGYTF.

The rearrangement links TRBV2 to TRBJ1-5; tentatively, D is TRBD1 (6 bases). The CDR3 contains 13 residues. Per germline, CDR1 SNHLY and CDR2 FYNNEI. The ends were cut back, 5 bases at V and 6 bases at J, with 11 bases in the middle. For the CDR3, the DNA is TGTGCCAGCAGTTACAGGGATGGTCAGCCCCAGCATTTT. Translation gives CASSYRDGQPQHF.

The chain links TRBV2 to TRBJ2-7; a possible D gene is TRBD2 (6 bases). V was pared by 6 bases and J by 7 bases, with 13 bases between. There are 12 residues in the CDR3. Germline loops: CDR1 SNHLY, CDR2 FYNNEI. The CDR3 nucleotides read TGTGCCAGCAGAGGGACTGTTCGGGAGCAGTACTTC. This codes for CASRGTVREQYF. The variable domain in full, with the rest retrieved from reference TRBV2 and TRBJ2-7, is EPEVTQTPSHQVTQMGQEVILRCVPISNHLYFYWYRQILGQKVEFLVSFYNNEISEKSEIFDDQFSVERPDGSNFTLKIRSTKLEDSAMYFCASRGTVREQYFGPGTRLTVT.

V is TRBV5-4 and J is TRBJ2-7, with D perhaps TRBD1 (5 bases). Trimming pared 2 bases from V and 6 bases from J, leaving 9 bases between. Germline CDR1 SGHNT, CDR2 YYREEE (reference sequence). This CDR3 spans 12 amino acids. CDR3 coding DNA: TGTGCCAGCAGCTTAGGGGAAGGCGAGCAGTACGTC. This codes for CASSLGEGEQYV.